The 4 T cell receptor beta chains below all came from one sample that was sequenced in a study of long-term antiretroviral therapy in people with HIV. At the survey level, the v3.0 immunoSEQ assay was run. Clones were read by immunoSEQ multiplex PCR, and TCRdb kept only the in-frame ones, dropping some. The table records some 35,000 clones, about 93% of them present only once. The material was unsorted PBMCs, obtained 4.1 years after starting antiretroviral therapy. These receptor sequences come from a woman between 50 and 59 years old with HIV.

The chain carries TRBV7-2 and TRBJ1-4; D is unclear. The CDR3 runs to 14 residues. CDR1 and CDR2 (germline): SGHTA, FQGNSA. Trimming stripped 1 base from V and 8 bases from J, with 11 bases between. Here the CDR3 reads CASSLGSGREKLFF. DNA for the CDR3: TGTGCCAGCAGCTTAGGATCAGGACGGGAAAAACTGTTTTTT.

V and J are TRBV5-4 and TRBJ2-5; the D gene is possibly TRBD2 (5 bases). V lost 0 bases, J lost 1 base, and 7 bases lay in between. This CDR3 is built from 14 residues. Germline loops: CDR1 SGHNT, CDR2 YYREEE (reference sequence). CDR3 amino acids: CASSLDGVQETQYF. The DNA of the CDR3 is TGTGCCAGCAGCTTGGACGGGGTCCAAGAGACCCAGTACTTC.

The V gene is TRBV6-1, the J gene TRBJ2-7; TRBD2 matches 13 bases. V was pared by 1 base and J by 3 bases, with 6 bases of the junction left unmatched. CDR1 is MNHNS and CDR2 is SASEGT in the germline V gene. The CDR3 runs to 17 residues. Here the CDR3 reads CASSEGLAGGLFYEQYF. The CDR3 DNA is TGTGCCAGCAGTGAAGGACTAGCGGGGGGCCTGTTCTACGAGCAGTACTTC.

This clone has only one observation. The chain employs TRBV7-3 and TRBJ2-7, with D perhaps TRBD1 (6 bases). Germline assignment: CDR1 SGHTA and CDR2 FQGTGA. CDR3 length: 14 amino acids. The V gene lost 5 bases and the J gene lost 7 bases, with 18 bases spanning the gap. The DNA for the CDR3 is TGTGCCAGCAGCCCGGTGTCCGGGACATCGGAGCAGTACTTC. It codes for CASSPVSGTSEQYF.